Many counts were recorded for the clone carrying this TCR beta chain. What it binds is unknown. A single record per CDR3 protein comes from TCRdb applying MiXCR to the 5' RACE reads. Altogether approximately 700,000 distinct CDR3 sequences are present, 6% to 6.5% being singletons, with the ten largest covering around 2%. The data originate from a study of identical twins. Findings and caveats of the study: Within monozygotic twins, out-of-frame TCR alpha sharing was underestimated by the models. Abundant cord blood beta clonotypes carried fewer insertions; memory repertoires showed none. The presence of invariant MAIT and iNKT cells could partly confound analyses of zero-insertion sequences.

Per germline, CDR1 SQVTM and CDR2 ANQGSEA. This CDR3 region has 15 residues. The chain recombines TRBV29-1 with TRBJ1-6; no clear D. The sample was naive T cells sorted from blood. This clonotype was sampled from a man aged 18 to 29 in good health. CDR3 amino acids: CSATVGNTKAPSLHF. The CDR3 DNA reads as TGCAGTGCCACCGTGGGGAATACTAAGGCTCCGTCCCTCCACTTT.